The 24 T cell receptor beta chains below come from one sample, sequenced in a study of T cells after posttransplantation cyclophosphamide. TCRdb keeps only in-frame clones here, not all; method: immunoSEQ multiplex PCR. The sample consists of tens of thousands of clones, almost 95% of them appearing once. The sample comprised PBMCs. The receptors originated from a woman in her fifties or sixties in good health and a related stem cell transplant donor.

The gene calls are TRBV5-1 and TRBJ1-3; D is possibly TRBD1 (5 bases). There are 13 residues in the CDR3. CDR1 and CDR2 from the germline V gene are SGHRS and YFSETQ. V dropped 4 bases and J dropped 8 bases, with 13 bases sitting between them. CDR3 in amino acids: CASSPSATDTIYF. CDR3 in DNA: TGCGCCAGCAGCCCAAGCGCGACAGACACCATATATTTT.

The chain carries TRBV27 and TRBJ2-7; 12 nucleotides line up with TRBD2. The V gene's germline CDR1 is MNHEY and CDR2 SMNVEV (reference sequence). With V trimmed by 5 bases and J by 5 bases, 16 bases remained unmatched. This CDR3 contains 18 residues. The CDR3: CASSPSGVLAGGLNEQYF. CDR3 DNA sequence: TGTGCCAGCAGTCCCTCGGGGGTACTAGCGGGGGGACTAAACGAGCAGTACTTC.

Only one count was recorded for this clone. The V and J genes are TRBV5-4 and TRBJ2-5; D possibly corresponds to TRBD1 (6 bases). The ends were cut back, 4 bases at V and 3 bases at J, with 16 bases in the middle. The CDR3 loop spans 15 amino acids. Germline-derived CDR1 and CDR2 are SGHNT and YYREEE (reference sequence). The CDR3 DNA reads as TGTGCCAGCAGCCCTAACCCGGACAGTAAAGAGACCCAGTACTTC. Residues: CASSPNPDSKETQYF.

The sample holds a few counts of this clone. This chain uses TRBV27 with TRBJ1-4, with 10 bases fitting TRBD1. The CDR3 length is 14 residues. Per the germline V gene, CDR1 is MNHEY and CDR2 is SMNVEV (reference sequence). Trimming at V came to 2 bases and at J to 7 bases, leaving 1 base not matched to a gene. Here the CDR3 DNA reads TGTGCCAGCAGTTTAAGGACAGGGGGTGAAAAACTGTTTTTT. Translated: CASSLRTGGEKLFF.

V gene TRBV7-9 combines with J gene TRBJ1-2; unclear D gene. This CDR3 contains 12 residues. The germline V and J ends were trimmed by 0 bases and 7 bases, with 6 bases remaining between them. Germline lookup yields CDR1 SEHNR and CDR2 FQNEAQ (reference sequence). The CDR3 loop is CASSLARSGYTF. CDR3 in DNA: TGTGCCAGCAGCTTAGCGCGATCTGGCTACACCTTC.

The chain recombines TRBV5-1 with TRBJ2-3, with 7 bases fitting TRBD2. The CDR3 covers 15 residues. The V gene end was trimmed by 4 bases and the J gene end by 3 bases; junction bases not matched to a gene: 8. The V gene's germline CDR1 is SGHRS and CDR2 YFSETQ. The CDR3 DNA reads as TGCGCCAGCAGCATCGGACTAGGAGGGACAGATACGCAGTATTTT. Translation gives CASSIGLGGTDTQYF.

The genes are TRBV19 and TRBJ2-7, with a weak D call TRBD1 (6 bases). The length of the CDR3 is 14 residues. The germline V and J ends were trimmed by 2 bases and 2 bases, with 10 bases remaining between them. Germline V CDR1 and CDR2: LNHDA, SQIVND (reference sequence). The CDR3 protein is CASSIQGTAYEQYF. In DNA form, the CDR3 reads TGTGCCAGTAGTATACAGGGGACCGCCTACGAGCAGTACTTC.

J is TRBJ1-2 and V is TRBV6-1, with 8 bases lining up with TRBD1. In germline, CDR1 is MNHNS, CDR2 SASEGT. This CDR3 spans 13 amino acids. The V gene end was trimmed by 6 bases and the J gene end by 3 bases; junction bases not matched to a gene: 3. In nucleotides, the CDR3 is TGTGCCAGCAGAGAGACAGGGGACTATGGCTACACCTTC. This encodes CASRETGDYGYTF.

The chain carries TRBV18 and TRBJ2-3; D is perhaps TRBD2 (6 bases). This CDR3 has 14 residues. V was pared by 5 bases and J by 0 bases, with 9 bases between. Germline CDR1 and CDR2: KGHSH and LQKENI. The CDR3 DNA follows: TGTGCCAGCTCAGGCGCGGGGAGCACAGATACGCAGTATTTT. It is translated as CASSGAGSTDTQYF.

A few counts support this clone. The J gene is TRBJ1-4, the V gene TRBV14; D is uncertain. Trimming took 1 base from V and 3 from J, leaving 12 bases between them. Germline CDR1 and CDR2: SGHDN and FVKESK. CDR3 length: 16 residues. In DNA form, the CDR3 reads TGTGCCAGCAGCCAAGGTTGGGCAGGTCCTAATGAAAAACTGTTTTTT. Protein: CASSQGWAGPNEKLFF. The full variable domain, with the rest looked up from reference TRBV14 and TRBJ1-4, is EAGVTQFPSHSVIEKGQTVTLRCDPISGHDNLYWYRRVMGKEIKFLLHFVKESKQDESGMPNNRFLAERTGGTYSTLKVQPAELEDSGVYFCASSQGWAGPNEKLFFGSGTQLSVL.

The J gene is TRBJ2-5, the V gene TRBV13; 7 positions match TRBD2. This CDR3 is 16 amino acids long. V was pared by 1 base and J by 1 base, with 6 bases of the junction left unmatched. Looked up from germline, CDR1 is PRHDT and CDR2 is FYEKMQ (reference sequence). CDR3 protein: CASSLDREGRQETQYF. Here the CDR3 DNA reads TGTGCCAGCAGCTTAGATAGGGAGGGGCGCCAAGAGACCCAGTACTTC.

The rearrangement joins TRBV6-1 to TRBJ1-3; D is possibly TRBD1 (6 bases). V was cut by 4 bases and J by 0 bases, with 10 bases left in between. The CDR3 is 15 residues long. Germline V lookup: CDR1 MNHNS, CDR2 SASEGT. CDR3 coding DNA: TGTGCCAGCAGTGCAGGGGCCACCTCTGGAAACACCATATATTTT. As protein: CASSAGATSGNTIYF.

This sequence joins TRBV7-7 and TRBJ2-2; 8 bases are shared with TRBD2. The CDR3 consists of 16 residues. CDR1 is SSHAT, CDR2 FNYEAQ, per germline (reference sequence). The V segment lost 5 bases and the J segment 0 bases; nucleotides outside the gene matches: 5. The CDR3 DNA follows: TGTGCCAGCAGCCCGGGGGGGGGTTCGAACACCGGGGAGCTGTTTTTT. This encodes CASSPGGGSNTGELFF.

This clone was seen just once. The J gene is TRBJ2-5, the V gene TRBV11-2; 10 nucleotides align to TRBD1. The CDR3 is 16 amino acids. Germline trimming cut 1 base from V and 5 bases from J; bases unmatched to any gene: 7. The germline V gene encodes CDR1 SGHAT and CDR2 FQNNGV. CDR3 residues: CASSLAQTGGGETQYF. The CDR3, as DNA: TGTGCCAGCAGCTTAGCCCAGACAGGGGGCGGGGAGACCCAGTACTTC.

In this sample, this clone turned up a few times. The CDR3 region has the DNA TGTGCCAGCAGTTCGGCAGGGGGAGGAAACACCATATATTTT. It is translated as CASSSAGGGNTIYF. The chain carries TRBV27 and TRBJ1-3; 7 nucleotides agree with TRBD1. Germline CDR1 reads MNHEY; CDR2 reads SMNVEV (reference sequence). The trim removed 4 bases at V and 4 bases at J, leaving 4 bases unmatched. This CDR3 region has 14 residues.

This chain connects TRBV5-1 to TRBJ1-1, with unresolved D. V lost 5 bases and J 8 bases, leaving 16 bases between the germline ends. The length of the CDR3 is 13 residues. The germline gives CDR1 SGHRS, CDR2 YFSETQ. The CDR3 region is CASSPLIEREAFF. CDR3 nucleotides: TGCGCCAGCAGTCCACTCATCGAGAGGGAAGCTTTCTTT.

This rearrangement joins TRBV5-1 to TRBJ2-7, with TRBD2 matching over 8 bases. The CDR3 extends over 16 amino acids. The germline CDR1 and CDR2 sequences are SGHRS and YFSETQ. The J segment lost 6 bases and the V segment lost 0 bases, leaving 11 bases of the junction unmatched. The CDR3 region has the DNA TGCGCCAGCAGCTTGGCAGCCATCGGGGGGGCTCTCGAGCAGTACTTC. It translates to CASSLAAIGGALEQYF. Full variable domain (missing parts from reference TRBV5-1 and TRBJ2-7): KAGVTQTPRYLIKTRGQQVTLSCSPISGHRSVSWYQQTPGQGLQFLFEYFSETQRNKGNFPGRFSGRQFSNSRSEMNVSTLELGDSALYLCASSLAAIGGALEQYFGPGTRLTVT.

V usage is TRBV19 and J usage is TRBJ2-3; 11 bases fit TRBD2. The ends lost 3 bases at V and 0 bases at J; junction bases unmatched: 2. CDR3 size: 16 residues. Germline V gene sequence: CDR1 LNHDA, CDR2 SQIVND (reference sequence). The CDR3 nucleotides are TGTGCCAGTAGTATGGGACTAGCGGATAGCACAGATACGCAGTATTTT. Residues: CASSMGLADSTDTQYF.

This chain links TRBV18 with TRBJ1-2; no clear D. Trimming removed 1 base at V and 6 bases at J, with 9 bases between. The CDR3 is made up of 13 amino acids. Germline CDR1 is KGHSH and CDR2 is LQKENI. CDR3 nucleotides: TGTGCCAGCTCACCACGGGAGAGAGATGGCTACACCTTC. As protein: CASSPRERDGYTF. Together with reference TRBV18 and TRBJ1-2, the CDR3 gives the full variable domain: NAGVMQNPRHLVRRRGQEARLRCSPMKGHSHVYWYRQLPEEGLKFMVYLQKENIIDESGMPKERFSAEFPKEGPSILRIQQVVRGDSAAYFCASSPRERDGYTFGSGTRLTVV.

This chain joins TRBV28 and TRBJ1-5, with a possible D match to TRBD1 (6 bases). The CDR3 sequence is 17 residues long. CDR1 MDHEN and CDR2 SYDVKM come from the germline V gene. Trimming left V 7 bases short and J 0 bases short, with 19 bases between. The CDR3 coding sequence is TGTGCCAGCATATCGCCCTGGGACAACGATAGCAATCAGCCCCAGCATTTT. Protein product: CASISPWDNDSNQPQHF.

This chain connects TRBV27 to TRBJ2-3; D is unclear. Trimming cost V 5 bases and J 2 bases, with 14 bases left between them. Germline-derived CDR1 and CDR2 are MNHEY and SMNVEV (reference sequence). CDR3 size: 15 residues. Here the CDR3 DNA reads TGTGCCAGCAGTCCCAACTCCCAATTCACAGATACGCAGTATTTT. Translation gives CASSPNSQFTDTQYF.

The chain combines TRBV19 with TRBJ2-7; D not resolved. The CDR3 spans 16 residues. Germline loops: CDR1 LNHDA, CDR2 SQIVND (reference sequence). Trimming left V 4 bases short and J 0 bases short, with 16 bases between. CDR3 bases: TGTGCCAGTAGTAGCGGTCTGGCGTGGAGCTCCTACGAGCAGTACTTC. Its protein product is CASSSGLAWSSYEQYF.

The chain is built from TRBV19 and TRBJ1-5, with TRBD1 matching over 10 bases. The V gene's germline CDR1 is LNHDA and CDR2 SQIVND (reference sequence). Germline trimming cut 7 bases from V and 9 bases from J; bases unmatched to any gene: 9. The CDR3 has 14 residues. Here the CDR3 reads CASTGQGVGGPQHF. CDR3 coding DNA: TGTGCCAGTACCGGACAGGGGGTGGGGGGGCCCCAGCATTTT.

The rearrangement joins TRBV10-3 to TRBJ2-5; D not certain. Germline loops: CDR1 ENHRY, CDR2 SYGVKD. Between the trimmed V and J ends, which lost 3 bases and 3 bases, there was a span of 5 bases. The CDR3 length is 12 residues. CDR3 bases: TGTGCCATCAGTGACCAGAAAGAGACCCAGTACTTC. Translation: CAISDQKETQYF.